This paragraph covers one T cell receptor (beta chain) sequence. The data were obtained in a study of blood T cells in healthy people across ages. Next came a second PCR, run for roughly 6 to 11 cycles, which used a sample-barcoded 5' primer along with a J-beta primer mix. Using its own MiXCR run on the 5' RACE reads, TCRdb lists one record per CDR3 protein. The sample has 550,000 to 700,000 distinct CDR3 sequences, approximately 30% seen once. The source of this sequence is a woman aged 70-85 years in good health. The material sequenced was blood.

CDR3 in amino acids: CASSQGEAGATDTQYF. In DNA form, the CDR3 reads TGCGCCAGCAGCCAAGGAGAAGCGGGGGCGACAGATACGCAGTATTTT. The chain uses TRBV4-3 and TRBJ2-3, with TRBD2 matching 8 bases. CDR1 LGHNA and CDR2 YSLEER come from the germline V gene. CDR3 length: 16 amino acids. J lost 3 bases, V lost 1 base, and 6 bases had no gene match.